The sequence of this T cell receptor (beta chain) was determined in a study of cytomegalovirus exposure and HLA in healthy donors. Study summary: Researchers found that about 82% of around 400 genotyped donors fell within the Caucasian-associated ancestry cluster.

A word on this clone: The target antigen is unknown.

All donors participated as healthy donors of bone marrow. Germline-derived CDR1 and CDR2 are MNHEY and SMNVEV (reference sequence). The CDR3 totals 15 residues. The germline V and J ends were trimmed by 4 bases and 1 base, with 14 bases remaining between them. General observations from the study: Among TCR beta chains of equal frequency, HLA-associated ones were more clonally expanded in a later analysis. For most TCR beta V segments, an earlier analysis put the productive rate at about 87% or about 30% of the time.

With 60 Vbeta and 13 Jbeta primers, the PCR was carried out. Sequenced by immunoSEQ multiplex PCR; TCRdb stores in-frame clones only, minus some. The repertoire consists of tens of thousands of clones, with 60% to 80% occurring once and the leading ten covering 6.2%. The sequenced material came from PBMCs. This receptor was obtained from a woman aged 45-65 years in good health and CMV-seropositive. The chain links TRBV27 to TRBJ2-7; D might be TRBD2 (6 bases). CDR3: CASSSSQRVSYEQYF. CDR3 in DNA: TGTGCCAGCAGTTCCTCCCAGCGGGTATCCTACGAGCAGTACTTC.